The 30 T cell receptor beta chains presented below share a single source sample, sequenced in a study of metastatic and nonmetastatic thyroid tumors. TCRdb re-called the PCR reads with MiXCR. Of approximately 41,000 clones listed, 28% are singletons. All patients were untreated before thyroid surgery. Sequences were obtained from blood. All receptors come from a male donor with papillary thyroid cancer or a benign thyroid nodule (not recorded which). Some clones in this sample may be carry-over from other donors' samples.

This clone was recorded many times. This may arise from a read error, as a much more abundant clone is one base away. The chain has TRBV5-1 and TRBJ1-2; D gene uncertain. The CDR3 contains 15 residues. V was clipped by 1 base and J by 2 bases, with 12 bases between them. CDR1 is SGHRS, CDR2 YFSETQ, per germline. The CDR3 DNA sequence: TGCGCCAGCAGCTTGTTCAGTGGCAGGAACTATGGCTACACCTTC. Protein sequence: CASSLFSGRNYGYTF.

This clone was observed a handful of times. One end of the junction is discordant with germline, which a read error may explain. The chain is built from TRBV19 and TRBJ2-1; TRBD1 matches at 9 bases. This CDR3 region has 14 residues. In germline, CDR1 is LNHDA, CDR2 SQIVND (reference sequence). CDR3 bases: TGTTCCAGTATCCGGGACAGGGTTGGGAATGAGCAGTTCTTC. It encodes CSSIRDRVGNEQFF.

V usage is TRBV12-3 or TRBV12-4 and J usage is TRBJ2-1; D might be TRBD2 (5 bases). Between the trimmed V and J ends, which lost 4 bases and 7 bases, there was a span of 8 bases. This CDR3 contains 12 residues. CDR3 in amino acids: CASSSGGNEQFF. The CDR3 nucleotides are TGTGCCAGCAGTTCGGGCGGGAATGAGCAGTTCTTC.

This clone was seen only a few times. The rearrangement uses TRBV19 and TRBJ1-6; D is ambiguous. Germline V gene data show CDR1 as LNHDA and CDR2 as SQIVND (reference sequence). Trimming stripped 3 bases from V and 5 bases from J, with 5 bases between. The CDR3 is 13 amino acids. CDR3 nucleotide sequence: TGTGCCAGTAGTATCAGGAATAATTCACCCCTCCACTTT. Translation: CASSIRNNSPLHF. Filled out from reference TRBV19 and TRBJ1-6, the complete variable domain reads DGGITQSPKYLFRKEGQNVTLSCEQNLNHDAMYWYRQDPGQGLRLIYYSQIVNDFQKGDIAEGYSVSREKKESFPLTVTSAQKNPTAFYLCASSIRNNSPLHFGNGTRLTVT.

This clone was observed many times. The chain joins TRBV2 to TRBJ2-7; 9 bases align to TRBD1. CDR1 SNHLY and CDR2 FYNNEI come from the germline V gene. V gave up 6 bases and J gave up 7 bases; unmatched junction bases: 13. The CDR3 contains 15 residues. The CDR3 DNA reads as TGTGCCAGCAGCGGTCCGGGACAGGGTTTTGGTGAGCAGTACTTC. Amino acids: CASSGPGQGFGEQYF.

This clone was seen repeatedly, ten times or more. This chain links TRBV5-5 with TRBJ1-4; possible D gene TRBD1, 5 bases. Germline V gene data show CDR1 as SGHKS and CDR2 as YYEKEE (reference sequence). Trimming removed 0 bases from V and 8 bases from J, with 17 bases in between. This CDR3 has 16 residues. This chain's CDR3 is CASSLDVERGLEKLFF. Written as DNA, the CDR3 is TGTGCCAGCAGCTTGGATGTGGAACGGGGGTTGGAAAAACTGTTTTTT. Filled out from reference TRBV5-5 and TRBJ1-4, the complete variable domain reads DAGVTQSPTHLIKTRGQQVTLRCSPISGHKSVSWYQQVLGQGPQFIFQYYEKEERGRGNFPDRFSARQFPNYSSELNVNALLLGDSALYLCASSLDVERGLEKLFFGSGTQLSVL.

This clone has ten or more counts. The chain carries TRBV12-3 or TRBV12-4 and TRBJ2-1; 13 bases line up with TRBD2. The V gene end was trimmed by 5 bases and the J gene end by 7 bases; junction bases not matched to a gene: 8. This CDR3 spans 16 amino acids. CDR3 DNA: TGTGCCAGCAGTCCCCTGACTAGCGGGAGGTGGAATGAGCAGTTCTTC. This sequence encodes CASSPLTSGRWNEQFF.

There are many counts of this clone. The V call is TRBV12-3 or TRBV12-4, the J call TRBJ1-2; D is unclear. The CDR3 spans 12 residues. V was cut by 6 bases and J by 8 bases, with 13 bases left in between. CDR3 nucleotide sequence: TGTGCCAGCAGAGGGCAGGCGATCGGCTACACCTTC. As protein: CASRGQAIGYTF.

Written as DNA, the CDR3 is TGTGCCAGCAGCAATGATCTTTATTCACCCCTCCACTTT. Protein: CASSNDLYSPLHF. The chain uses TRBV11-2 and TRBJ1-6, with D unresolved. Trimming pared 5 bases from V and 8 bases from J, leaving 10 bases between. There are 13 residues in the CDR3. Germline values: CDR1 SGHAT, CDR2 FQNNGV.

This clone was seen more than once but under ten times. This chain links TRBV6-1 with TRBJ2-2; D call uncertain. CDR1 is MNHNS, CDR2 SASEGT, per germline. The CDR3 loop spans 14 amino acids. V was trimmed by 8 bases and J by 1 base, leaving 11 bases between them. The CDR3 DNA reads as TGTGCCAGCCGCCGGCAGGAGAACACCGGGGAGCTGTTTTTT. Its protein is CASRRQENTGELFF.

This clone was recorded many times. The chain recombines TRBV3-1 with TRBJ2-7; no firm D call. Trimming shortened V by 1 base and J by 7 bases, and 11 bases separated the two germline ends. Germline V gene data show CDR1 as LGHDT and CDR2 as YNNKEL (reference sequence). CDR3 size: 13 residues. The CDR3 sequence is CASSQVETVEQYF. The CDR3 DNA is TGTGCCAGCAGCCAAGTTGAAACGGTAGAGCAGTACTTC.

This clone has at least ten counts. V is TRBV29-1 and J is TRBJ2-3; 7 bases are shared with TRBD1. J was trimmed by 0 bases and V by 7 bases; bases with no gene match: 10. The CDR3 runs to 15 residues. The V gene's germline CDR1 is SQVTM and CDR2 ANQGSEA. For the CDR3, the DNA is TGCAGCGGGCTGGGGGACAGCCCTAGCACAGATACGCAGTATTTT. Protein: CSGLGDSPSTDTQYF.

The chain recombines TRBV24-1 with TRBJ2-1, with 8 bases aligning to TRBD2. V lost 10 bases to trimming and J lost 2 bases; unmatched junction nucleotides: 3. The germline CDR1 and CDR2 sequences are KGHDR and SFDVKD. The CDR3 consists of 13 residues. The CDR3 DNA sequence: TGTGCCACTGCTAGCGGGCCCTACAATGAGCAGTTCTTC. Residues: CATASGPYNEQFF.

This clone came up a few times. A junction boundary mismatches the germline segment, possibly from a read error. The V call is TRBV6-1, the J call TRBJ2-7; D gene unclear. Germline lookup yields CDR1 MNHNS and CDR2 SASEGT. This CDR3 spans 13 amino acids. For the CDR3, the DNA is TGTGCCAGCAGTGATCCACCGTCCTACGATCAGTACTTC. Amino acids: CASSDPPSYDQYF.

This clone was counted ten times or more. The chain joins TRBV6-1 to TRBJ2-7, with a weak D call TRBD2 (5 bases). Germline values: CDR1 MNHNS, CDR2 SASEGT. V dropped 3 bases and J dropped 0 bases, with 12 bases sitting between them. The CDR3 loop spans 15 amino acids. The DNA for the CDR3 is TGTGCCAGCAGTGAGACGGCGGGCAGCTCCTACGAGCAGTACTTC. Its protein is CASSETAGSSYEQYF.

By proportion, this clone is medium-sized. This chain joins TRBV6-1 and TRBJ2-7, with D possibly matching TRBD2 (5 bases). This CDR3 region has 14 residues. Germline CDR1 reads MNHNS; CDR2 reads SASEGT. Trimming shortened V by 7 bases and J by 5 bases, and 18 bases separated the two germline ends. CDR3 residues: CASKFETRRDEQYF. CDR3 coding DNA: TGTGCCAGCAAGTTTGAGACCCGGCGGGACGAGCAGTACTTC.

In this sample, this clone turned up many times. The CDR3 region is CASSPMAGGNQPQHF. Here the CDR3 DNA reads TGTGCCAGCAGCCCTATGGCGGGGGGGAATCAGCCCCAGCATTTT. The chain links TRBV9 to TRBJ1-5; D perhaps matches TRBD1 (5 bases). The CDR3 spans 15 residues. In germline, CDR1 is SGDLS, CDR2 YYNGEE. Trimming pared 4 bases from V and 4 bases from J, leaving 15 bases between.

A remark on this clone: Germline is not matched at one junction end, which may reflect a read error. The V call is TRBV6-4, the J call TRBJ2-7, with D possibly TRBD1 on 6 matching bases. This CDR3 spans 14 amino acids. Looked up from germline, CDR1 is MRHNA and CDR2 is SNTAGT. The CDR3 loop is CASSEGAGVYDQYF. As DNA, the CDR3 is TGTGCCAGCAGTGAAGGTGCAGGGGTCTACGATCAGTACTTC.

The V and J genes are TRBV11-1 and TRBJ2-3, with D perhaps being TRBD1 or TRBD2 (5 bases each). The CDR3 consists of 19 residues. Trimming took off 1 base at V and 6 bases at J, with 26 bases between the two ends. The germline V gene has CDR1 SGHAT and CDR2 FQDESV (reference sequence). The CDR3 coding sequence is TGTGCCAGCAGCTTAGTGCGGGTGGTAGAGCGTCACAGGTGGGATACGCAGTATTTT. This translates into CASSLVRVVERHRWDTQYF.

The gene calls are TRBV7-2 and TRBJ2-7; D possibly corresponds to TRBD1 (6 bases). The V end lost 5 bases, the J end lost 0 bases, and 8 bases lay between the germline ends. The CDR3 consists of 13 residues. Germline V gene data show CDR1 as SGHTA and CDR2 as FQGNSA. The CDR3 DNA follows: TGTGCCAGCAGCATCAGGGGCTCCTACGAGCAGTACTTC. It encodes CASSIRGSYEQYF.

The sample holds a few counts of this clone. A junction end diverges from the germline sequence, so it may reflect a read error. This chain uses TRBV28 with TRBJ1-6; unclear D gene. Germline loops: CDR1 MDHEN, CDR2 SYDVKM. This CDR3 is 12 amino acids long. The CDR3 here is CASSLPSSPLQF. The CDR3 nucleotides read TGTGCCAGCAGTTTACCTAGTTCACCCCTCCAGTTT.

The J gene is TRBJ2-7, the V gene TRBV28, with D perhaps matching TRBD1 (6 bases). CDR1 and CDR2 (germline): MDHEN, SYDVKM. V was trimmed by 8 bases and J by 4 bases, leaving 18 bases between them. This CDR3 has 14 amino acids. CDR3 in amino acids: CASPWGHGAYEQYF. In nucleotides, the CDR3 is TGTGCCAGCCCGTGGGGACATGGTGCTTACGAGCAGTACTTC.

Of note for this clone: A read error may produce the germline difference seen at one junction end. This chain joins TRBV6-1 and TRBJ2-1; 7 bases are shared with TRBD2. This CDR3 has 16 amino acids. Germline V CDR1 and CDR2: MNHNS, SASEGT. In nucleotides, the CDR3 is TGTGCCAGCACCCCTCGAGCGGGGAGCTCCCACAATGAGCAGTTCTTC. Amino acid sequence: CASTPRAGSSHNEQFF.

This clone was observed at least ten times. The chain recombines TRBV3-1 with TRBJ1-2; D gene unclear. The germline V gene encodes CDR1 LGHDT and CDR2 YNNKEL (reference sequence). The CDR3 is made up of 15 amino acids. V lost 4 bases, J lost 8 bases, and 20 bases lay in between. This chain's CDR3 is CASSPRVIGLYGYTF. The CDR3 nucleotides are TGTGCCAGCAGCCCCCGGGTTATAGGGCTATACGGCTACACCTTC.

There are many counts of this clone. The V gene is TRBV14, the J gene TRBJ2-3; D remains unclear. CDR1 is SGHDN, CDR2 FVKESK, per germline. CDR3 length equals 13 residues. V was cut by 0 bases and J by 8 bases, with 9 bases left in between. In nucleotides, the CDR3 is TGTGCCAGCAGCCAAGAGGCTCCCCTTACGCAGTATTTT. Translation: CASSQEAPLTQYF.

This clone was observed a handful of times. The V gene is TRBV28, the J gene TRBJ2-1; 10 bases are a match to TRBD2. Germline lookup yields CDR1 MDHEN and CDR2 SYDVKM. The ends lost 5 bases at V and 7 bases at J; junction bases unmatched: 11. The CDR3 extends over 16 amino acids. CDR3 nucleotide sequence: TGTGCCAGCAGTAGCACCGGGACTAGCGTTTTGAATGAGCAGTTCTTC. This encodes CASSSTGTSVLNEQFF. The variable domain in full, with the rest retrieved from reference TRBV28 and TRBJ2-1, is DVKVTQSSRYLVKRTGEKVFLECVQDMDHENMFWYRQDPGLGLRLIYFSYDVKMKEKGDIPEGYSVSREKKERFSLILESASTNQTSMYLCASSSTGTSVLNEQFFGPGTRLTVL.

The CDR3 reads CASSGLQPLSGEAFF. CDR3 coding DNA: TGTGCCAGCAGTGGGCTGCAGCCACTATCGGGTGAAGCTTTCTTT. This chain connects TRBV6-1 to TRBJ1-1, with D uncertain. V lost 4 bases to trimming and J lost 7 bases, with 19 bases between them. The germline V gene encodes CDR1 MNHNS and CDR2 SASEGT. CDR3 size: 15 residues.

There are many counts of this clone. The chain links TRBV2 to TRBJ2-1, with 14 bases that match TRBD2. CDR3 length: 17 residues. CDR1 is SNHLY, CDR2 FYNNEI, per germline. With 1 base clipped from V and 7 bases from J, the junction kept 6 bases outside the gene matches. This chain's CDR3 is CASSEEGLAGALNEQFF. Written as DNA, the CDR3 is TGTGCCAGCAGTGAAGAGGGACTAGCGGGGGCCCTTAATGAGCAGTTCTTC.

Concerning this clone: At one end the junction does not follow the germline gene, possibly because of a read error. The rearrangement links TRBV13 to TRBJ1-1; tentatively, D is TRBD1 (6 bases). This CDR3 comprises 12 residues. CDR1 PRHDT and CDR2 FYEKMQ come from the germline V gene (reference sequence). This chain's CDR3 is CASSASEGEAVF. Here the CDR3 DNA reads TGTGCCAGCAGCGCCAGCGAGGGGGAAGCTGTCTTT.

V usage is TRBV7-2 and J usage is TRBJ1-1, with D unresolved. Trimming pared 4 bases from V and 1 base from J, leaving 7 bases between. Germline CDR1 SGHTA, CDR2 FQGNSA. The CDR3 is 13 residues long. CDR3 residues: CASSSQKNTEAFF. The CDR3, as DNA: TGTGCCAGCAGCTCCCAAAAGAACACTGAAGCTTTCTTT.